One TCR beta chain is described in this entry. Its antigen is as yet unknown. These data belong to a study of CD8 T cells in Susac syndrome. About the research overall: Patients with Susac syndrome were therapy-naive, taking corticosteroids, with some also receiving intravenous immunoglobulin, or taking intravenous immunoglobulin alone at the time their blood was drawn.

Study findings and constraints: The authors acknowledged that their TCR sequencing and HLA analysis involved a relatively small number of individuals. Clonal expansion was absent from the CD4+ T cell repertoires in Susac syndrome.

A quantity of 0.5 to 1 ug RNA underwent reverse transcription using random hexamers. The immunoSEQ assay covered 54 Vbeta and 13 Jbeta segments for CDR3. TCRdb called the immunoSEQ multiplex PCR reads again in MiXCR, with one record for every CDR3 protein. The sample holds over 120,000 distinct CDR3 sequences, 95% seen once. The TCR originated in a human donor with Susac syndrome. Sequencing input: CD4+ T cells from PBMCs.

The CDR3 reads CASSPDRDSVSGELFF. The DNA for the CDR3 is TGTGCCAGCAGTCCCGACCGGGACAGCGTGAGCGGGGAGCTGTTTTTT. The J gene is TRBJ2-2, the V gene TRBV7-3, with 7 bases matching TRBD1. The germline gives CDR1 SGHTA, CDR2 FQGTGA. V shed 6 bases, J shed 7 bases, and the junction held 14 bases outside the gene matches. The CDR3 runs to 16 residues. Looking up the rest from reference TRBV7-3 and TRBJ2-2 gives the full variable domain: GAGVSQTPSNKVTEKGKYVELRCDPISGHTALYWYRQSLGQGPEFLIYFQGTGAADDSGLPNDRFFAVRPEGSVSTLKIQRTERGDSAVYLCASSPDRDSVSGELFFGEGSRLTVL.